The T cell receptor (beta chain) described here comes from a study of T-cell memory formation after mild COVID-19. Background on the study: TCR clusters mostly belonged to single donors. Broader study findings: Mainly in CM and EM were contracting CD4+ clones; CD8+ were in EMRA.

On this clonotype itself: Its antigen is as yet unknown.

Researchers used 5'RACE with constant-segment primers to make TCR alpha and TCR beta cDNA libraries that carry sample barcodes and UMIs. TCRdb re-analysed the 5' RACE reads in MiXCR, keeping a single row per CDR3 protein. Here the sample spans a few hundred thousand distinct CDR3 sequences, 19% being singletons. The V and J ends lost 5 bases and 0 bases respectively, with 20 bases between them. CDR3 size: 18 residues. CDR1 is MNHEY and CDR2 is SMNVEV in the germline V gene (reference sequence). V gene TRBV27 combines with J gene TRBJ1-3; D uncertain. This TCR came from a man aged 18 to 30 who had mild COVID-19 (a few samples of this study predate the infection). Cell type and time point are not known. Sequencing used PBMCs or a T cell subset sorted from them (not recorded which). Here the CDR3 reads CASSPEPLAESSGNTIYF. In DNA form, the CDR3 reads TGTGCCAGCAGTCCTGAACCCTTGGCGGAGAGCTCTGGAAACACCATATATTTT.